A single sample is the source of the 4 T cell receptor beta chains below, sequenced in a study of identical twins. MiXCR was run by TCRdb on the 5' RACE reads, yielding one entry per CDR3 protein. The sample carries 690,000 or so distinct CDR3 sequences, more than 6.5% recorded once. These same data were also listed under a study on yellow fever vaccine responses in identical twins.

Source material: PBMCs. These receptors were obtained from a woman aged 18-29 years in good health.

This clonotype was picked up a small number of times. V usage is TRBV9 and J usage is TRBJ2-5, with 11 bases matching TRBD2. J was trimmed by 5 bases and V by 3 bases; bases with no gene match: 9. This CDR3 is built from 16 residues. Germline loops: CDR1 SGDLS, CDR2 YYNGEE. The CDR3 bases are TGTGCCAGCAGCGGATTGGTAGCGGGGGGGCGCGAGACCCAGTACTTC. Translation: CASSGLVAGGRETQYF.

The chain joins TRBV25-1 to TRBJ1-4; D is ambiguous. The CDR3 is 15 residues long. V lost 4 bases, J lost 3 bases, and 12 bases lay in between. CDR1 and CDR2 from the germline V gene are MGHDK and SYGVNS. The CDR3 DNA follows: TGTGCCAGCAGTGGATTACAGAGGGCTAATGAAAAACTGTTTTTT. This gives the protein CASSGLQRANEKLFF.

This clonotype appeared a few times. The chain links TRBV2 to TRBJ2-7; the D gene is possibly TRBD1 (6 bases). CDR1 is SNHLY and CDR2 is FYNNEI in the germline V gene. This CDR3 is 17 amino acids long. Trimming took 6 bases from V and 0 from J, leaving 21 bases between them. In DNA, the CDR3 is TGTGCCAGCAGAGAGCTACCCCAGGGGATGGGCTCCTACGAGCAGTACTTC. This gives the protein CASRELPQGMGSYEQYF.

This clonotype was recorded a few times. The chain couples TRBV11-2 to TRBJ2-3; D uncertain. V dropped 6 bases and J dropped 2 bases, with 15 bases sitting between them. The CDR3 is 15 amino acids. Germline CDR1 reads SGHAT; CDR2 reads FQNNGV. In DNA, the CDR3 is TGTGCCAGCAGTTCTTGGGATAGAGACACAGATACGCAGTATTTT. Protein: CASSSWDRDTDTQYF. Combining the CDR3 with reference TRBV11-2 and TRBJ2-3 gives the whole variable domain EAGVAQSPRYKIIEKRQSVAFWCNPISGHATLYWYQQILGQGPKLLIQFQNNGVVDDSQLPKDRFSAERLKGVDSTLKIQPAKLEDSAVYLCASSSWDRDTDTQYFGPGTRLTVL.